Following are 18 T cell receptor beta chains from one sample sequenced in a study of T cells after yellow fever vaccination. MiXCR, run by TCRdb on the 5' RACE reads, gives a single entry per CDR3 protein. This table holds around 310,000 distinct CDR3 sequences, around 4.3% found once. The sample in question was PBMCs, obtained 15 days after the yellow fever booster vaccination. The receptors shown here come from a man aged 18 to 35 who received the YFV17D yellow fever vaccine.

This clonotype appeared many times. The V call is TRBV6-5, the J call TRBJ1-1, with 9 bases lining up with TRBD1. Germline CDR1 is MNHEY and CDR2 is SVGAGI. J gave up 3 bases and V 10 bases, and 12 bases lay outside the gene matches. The CDR3 sequence is 15 residues long. The CDR3 loop is CATLQTGGKYTEAFF. In DNA, the CDR3 is TGTGCCACCTTACAAACAGGGGGCAAGTACACTGAAGCTTTCTTT.

This clonotype was seen many times. V usage is TRBV7-3 and J usage is TRBJ2-3; tentative D call: TRBD2 (6 bases). The germline gives CDR1 SGHTA, CDR2 FQGTGA. V lost 5 bases and J 4 bases, leaving 19 bases between the germline ends. This CDR3 contains 16 residues. The CDR3 DNA follows: TGTGCCAGCAGCCCCCACCCGGGACTGCAAGCAGATACGCAGTATTTT. Translation: CASSPHPGLQADTQYF.

In this sample, this clonotype turned up a few times. This chain links TRBV12-3 or TRBV12-4 with TRBJ1-6, with a weak D call TRBD1 (5 bases). The CDR3 is 15 residues long. Trimming left V 6 bases short and J 7 bases short, with 16 bases between. CDR3 bases: TGTGCCAGCAGCCCCCAAGGGACGTCGAATTCACCCCTCCACTTT. Translation gives CASSPQGTSNSPLHF.

V gene TRBV4-3 combines with J gene TRBJ2-3; D is possibly TRBD2 (5 bases). Trimming shortened V by 1 base and J by 6 bases, and 14 bases separated the two germline ends. The CDR3 is 15 residues long. Germline CDR1 is LGHNA and CDR2 is YSLEER. CDR3 loop: CASSQVWMGGDTQYF. Written as DNA, the CDR3 is TGCGCCAGCAGCCAAGTGTGGATGGGCGGGGATACGCAGTATTTT.

Note on this clonotype: Because the CDR3's place on the DNA is in doubt, the DNA is left out and the CDR3 is given as listed by TCRdb. J is TRBJ1-2 and V is TRBV21-1; the table's D call, TRBD1, has no DNA check behind it. TRBV21-1 is an annotated pseudogene. Both ends counted, the CDR3 spans 13 residues. The CDR3 is CATWGQGAWGYTF.

This clonotype appeared many times. The V gene is TRBV12-3 or TRBV12-4, the J gene TRBJ1-2; 8 bases are a match to TRBD1. The junction had 10 bases not matched to a gene; V was cut back by 7 bases and J by 6 bases. This CDR3 has 14 residues. The CDR3 nucleotides are TGTGCCAGCACATGGGGCAGGGGGCTTGATGGCTACACCTTC. Translation gives CASTWGRGLDGYTF.

A few counts support this clonotype. The chain joins TRBV7-3 to TRBJ2-1; 9 nucleotides line up with TRBD1. Per the germline V gene, CDR1 is SGHTA and CDR2 is FQGTGA. The ends lost 7 bases at V and 9 bases at J; junction bases unmatched: 13. The CDR3 is 15 residues long. The CDR3 bases are TGTGCCAGCACCCTAGGGACAGGGTTTCCCTCTGAGCAGTTCTTC. The encoded protein is CASTLGTGFPSEQFF. Based on the CDR3 plus reference TRBV7-3 and TRBJ2-1, the full variable domain is GAGVSQTPSNKVTEKGKYVELRCDPISGHTALYWYRQSLGQGPEFLIYFQGTGAADDSGLPNDRFFAVRPEGSVSTLKIQRTERGDSAVYLCASTLGTGFPSEQFFGPGTRLTVL.

V is TRBV7-8 and J is TRBJ1-1; D possibly corresponds to TRBD1 (6 bases). The CDR3 is made up of 16 amino acids. Germline V gene lookup returns CDR1 SGHVS and CDR2 FQNEAQ. Trimming stripped 5 bases from V and 0 bases from J, with 16 bases between. The CDR3 is CASSPLGGAMNTEAFF. The CDR3 DNA sequence: TGTGCCAGCAGCCCCCTGGGGGGGGCCATGAACACTGAAGCTTTCTTT.

This clonotype came up many times. The V gene is TRBV6-6, the J gene TRBJ1-5; D is possibly TRBD1 (5 bases). Between the trimmed V and J ends, which lost 6 bases and 7 bases, there was a span of 13 bases. The CDR3 is 13 amino acids. Germline V gives CDR1 MNHNY, CDR2 SVGAGI (reference sequence). The CDR3: CASRRGGDQPQHF. CDR3 DNA: TGTGCCAGCAGACGGGGGGGAGACCAGCCCCAGCATTTT.

CDR3 nucleotides: TGCGCCAGCAGCTTTACAGAACCTAATGAAAAACTGTTTTTT. Amino acid sequence: CASSFTEPNEKLFF. V is TRBV5-1 and J is TRBJ1-4; D gene ambiguous. Between the trimmed V and J ends, which lost 2 bases and 3 bases, there was a span of 8 bases. Germline V gene data show CDR1 as SGHRS and CDR2 as YFSETQ. CDR3 length equals 14 residues.

This clonotype came up many times. This rearrangement joins TRBV4-1 to TRBJ1-4; D gene ambiguous. This CDR3 is 17 amino acids long. Deletions cut 0 bases from V and 2 bases from J, with 13 bases between. Germline lookup yields CDR1 MGHRA and CDR2 YSYEKL. CDR3 sequence: CASSQDVLRATNEKLFF. The CDR3 DNA is TGCGCCAGCAGCCAAGACGTGTTGAGGGCGACTAATGAAAAACTGTTTTTT.

This clonotype was detected many times. The chain is built from TRBV5-1 and TRBJ1-2, with unresolved D. The germline V gene encodes CDR1 SGHRS and CDR2 YFSETQ. The V gene lost 2 bases and the J gene lost 2 bases, with 7 bases spanning the gap. The CDR3 is made up of 13 amino acids. Here the CDR3 reads CASSFRMNYGYTF. In nucleotides, the CDR3 is TGCGCCAGCAGCTTTCGGATGAACTATGGCTACACCTTC. The whole variable domain, remainder taken from reference TRBV5-1 and TRBJ1-2, is KAGVTQTPRYLIKTRGQQVTLSCSPISGHRSVSWYQQTPGQGLQFLFEYFSETQRNKGNFPGRFSGRQFSNSRSEMNVSTLELGDSALYLCASSFRMNYGYTFGSGTRLTVV.

The chain recombines TRBV7-9 with TRBJ2-5, with D possibly being TRBD2 (5 bases). Trimming removed 3 bases from V and 4 bases from J, with 12 bases in between. CDR1 and CDR2 (germline): SEHNR, FQNEAQ (reference sequence). The CDR3 sequence is 14 residues long. The chain's CDR3 is CASSFASFLETQYF. The CDR3 DNA is TGTGCCAGCAGCTTTGCTAGCTTTTTAGAGACCCAGTACTTC.

This clonotype was observed many times. The V call is TRBV5-5, the J call TRBJ2-1; TRBD2 aligns across 9 bases. The V gene's germline CDR1 is SGHKS and CDR2 YYEKEE (reference sequence). With V trimmed by 0 bases and J by 0 bases, 4 bases remained unmatched. CDR3 length: 17 residues. DNA for the CDR3: TGTGCCAGCAGCTTGGAGGCGGGGGGGAGCTCCTACAATGAGCAGTTCTTC. It translates to CASSLEAGGSSYNEQFF.

This clonotype was seen repeatedly, ten times or more. The chain employs TRBV9 and TRBJ1-1; 7 bases match TRBD1. V trimming: 0 bases; J trimming: 4 bases; junction bases outside the gene matches: 12. Germline loops: CDR1 SGDLS, CDR2 YYNGEE. The CDR3 contains 17 residues. For the CDR3, the DNA is TGTGCCAGCAGCGTAGTACGGGACAGAAGTCGTCCCACTGAAGCTTTCTTT. This gives the protein CASSVVRDRSRPTEAFF.

This clonotype was recorded at least ten times. The chain recombines TRBV4-3 with TRBJ1-2; TRBD1 is a possible D gene (5 bases). The CDR3 spans 15 residues. Trimming took 1 base from V and 4 from J, leaving 13 bases between them. Germline-derived CDR1 and CDR2 are LGHNA and YSLEER. CDR3 DNA: TGCGCCAGCAGCCAAGTCAGGGCGGGGACCTATGGCTACACCTTC. The encoded protein is CASSQVRAGTYGYTF.

This clonotype was found a few times. The rearrangement uses TRBV12-3 or TRBV12-4 and TRBJ1-5; 9 bases are a match to TRBD1. J lost 4 bases, V lost 6 bases, and 7 bases had no gene match. This CDR3 is built from 15 residues. CDR3 amino acids: CASRMTGGTNQPQHF. The CDR3 DNA follows: TGTGCCAGCAGAATGACAGGGGGTACGAATCAGCCCCAGCATTTT.

In this sample, this clonotype turned up many times. This chain connects TRBV9 to TRBJ1-4; 8 bases align to TRBD1. The CDR3 is 16 residues long. V lost 3 bases and J lost 3; bases outside the gene matches: 7. Germline V gene lookup returns CDR1 SGDLS and CDR2 YYNGEE. CDR3 amino acids: CASSGRGLGANEKLFF. For the CDR3, the DNA is TGTGCCAGCAGCGGCAGGGGGCTTGGGGCTAATGAAAAACTGTTTTTT.